This T cell receptor beta chain was sequenced for a study of tumor and adjacent non-tumor tissue in lung cancer. Study-level background: The cohort had roughly 11 adenocarcinoma, a couple of squamous cell and 1 small cell patients. Study-wide points: Compared with tumor, normal lung showed significantly lower TCR diversity. Patients with more diverse tumor TCRs had worse survival.

Germline assignment: CDR1 MDHEN and CDR2 SYDVKM. The CDR3 has 17 residues. With 5 bases removed from V and 1 base from J, the gap between germline ends came to 19 bases. TCRbeta libraries were built with three rounds of nested PCR, modified from ARM-PCR. One entry per CDR3 protein, called by TCRdb with MiXCR from the multiplex PCR reads. The sample has over 100,000 distinct CDR3 sequences, 62% seen once; the top ten hold roughly 20%. Details on this clonotype: Its antigen is unidentified. Because the CDR3 is missing its conserved closing phenylalanine or tryptophan, this is likely a read error.

This sample's RNA came from whole unsorted tissue. This non-tumor lung sample came from over 3 cm beyond the tumor edge. Newly diagnosed lung cancer patients had thoracic surgery in China, August–late 2014, without prior chemotherapy. The TCR originated in a man aged 60-69 years with non-small cell lung cancer. The source material was distant non-tumor lung tissue. J is TRBJ2-3 and V is TRBV28; D tentatively reads TRBD1 or TRBD2 (5 bases each). DNA for the CDR3: TGTGCCAGCAGTCCCCGCGGTGGGGGTGGGGGCACAGATACGCAGTATTAT. Amino acids: CASSPRGGGGGTDTQYY.